This entry features one T cell receptor beta chain sequence. No antigen is known for it. The source of the sample is a study of CD8 T cell repertoires and HIV-1 epitope variants. Study-level information: Epitopes were three Gag families plus Nef HW9 and YT9.

Study observations and caveats: The assay identified only TCR beta chains of antigen-proliferating T cells.

With V trimmed by 7 bases and J by 2 bases, 4 bases remained unmatched. CDR3 length: 13 amino acids. The V gene's germline CDR1 is MDHEN and CDR2 SYDVKM. The protocol was immunoSEQ multiplex PCR, while the TCRdb copy is restricted to in-frame clones and leaves out a portion. This sample yields 2,300 or so clones, of which less than 70% are seen a single time; under 45% belongs to the top ten. The receptor was derived from a male donor with HIV. The sequenced sample consisted of cultured CD8+ T cells derived from PBMCs. The chain uses TRBV28 and TRBJ1-2; 7 bases agree with TRBD1. CDR3 bases: TGTGCCAGCACTCCGACAGGGAACTATGGCTACACCTTC. As protein: CASTPTGNYGYTF.